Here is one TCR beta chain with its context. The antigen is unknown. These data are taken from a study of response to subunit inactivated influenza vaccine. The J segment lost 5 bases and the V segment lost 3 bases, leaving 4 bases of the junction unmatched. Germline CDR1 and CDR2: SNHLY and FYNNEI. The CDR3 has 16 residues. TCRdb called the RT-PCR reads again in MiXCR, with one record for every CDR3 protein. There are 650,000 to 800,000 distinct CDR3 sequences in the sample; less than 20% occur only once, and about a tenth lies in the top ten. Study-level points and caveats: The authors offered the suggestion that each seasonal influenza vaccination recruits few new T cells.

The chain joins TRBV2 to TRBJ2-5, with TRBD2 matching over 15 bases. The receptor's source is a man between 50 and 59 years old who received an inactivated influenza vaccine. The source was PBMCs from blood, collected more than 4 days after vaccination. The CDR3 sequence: CASSDGTSGGWETQYF. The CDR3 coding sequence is TGTGCCAGCAGTGACGGGACTAGCGGGGGGTGGGAGACCCAGTACTTC.